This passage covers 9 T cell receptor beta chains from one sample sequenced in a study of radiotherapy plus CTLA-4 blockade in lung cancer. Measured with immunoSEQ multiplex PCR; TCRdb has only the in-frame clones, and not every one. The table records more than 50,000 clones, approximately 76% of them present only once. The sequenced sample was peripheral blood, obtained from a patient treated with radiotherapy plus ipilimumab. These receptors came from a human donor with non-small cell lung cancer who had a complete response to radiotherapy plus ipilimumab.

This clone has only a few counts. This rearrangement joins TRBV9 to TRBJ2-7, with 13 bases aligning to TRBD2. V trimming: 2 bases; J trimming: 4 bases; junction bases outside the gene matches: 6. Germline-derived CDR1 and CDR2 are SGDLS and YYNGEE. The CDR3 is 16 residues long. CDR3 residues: CASSVGTSGVMYEQYF. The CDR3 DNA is TGTGCCAGCAGCGTGGGGACTAGCGGGGTTATGTACGAGCAGTACTTC. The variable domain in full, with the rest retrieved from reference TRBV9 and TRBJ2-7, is DSGVTQTPKHLITATGQRVTLRCSPRSGDLSVYWYQQSLDQGLQFLIQYYNGEERAKGNILERFSAQQFPDLHSELNLSSLELGDSALYFCASSVGTSGVMYEQYFGPGTRLTVT.

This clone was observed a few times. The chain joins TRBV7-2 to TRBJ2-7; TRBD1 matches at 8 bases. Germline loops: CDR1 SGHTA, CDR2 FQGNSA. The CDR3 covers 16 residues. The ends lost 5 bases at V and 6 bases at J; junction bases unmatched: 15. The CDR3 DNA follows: TGTGCCAGCAGCACCCTGACAGGGGCCAGGGCCCTCGAGCAGTACTTC. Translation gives CASSTLTGARALEQYF.

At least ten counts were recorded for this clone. The CDR3 DNA sequence: TGTGCCAGCAGCTTAATTGGACAGAATCAGCCCCAGCATTTT. It yields the protein CASSLIGQNQPQHF. The gene calls are TRBV7-9 and TRBJ1-5; the D gene is possibly TRBD1 (6 bases). CDR1 is SEHNR and CDR2 is FQNEAQ in the germline V gene (reference sequence). This CDR3 has 14 residues. Deletions cut 2 bases from V and 4 bases from J, with 9 bases between.

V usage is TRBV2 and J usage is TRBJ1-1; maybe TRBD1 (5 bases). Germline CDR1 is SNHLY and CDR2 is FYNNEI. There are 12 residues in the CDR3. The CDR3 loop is CASLTGVTEAFF. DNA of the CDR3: TGTGCTTCTTTGACGGGGGTCACTGAAGCTTTCTTT.

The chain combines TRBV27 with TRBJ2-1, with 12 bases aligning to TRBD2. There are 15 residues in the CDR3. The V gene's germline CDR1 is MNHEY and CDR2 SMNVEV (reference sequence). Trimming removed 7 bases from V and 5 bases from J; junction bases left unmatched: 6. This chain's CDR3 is CASKLTSGSNNEQFF. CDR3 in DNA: TGTGCCAGCAAATTGACTAGCGGGAGCAACAATGAGCAGTTCTTC.

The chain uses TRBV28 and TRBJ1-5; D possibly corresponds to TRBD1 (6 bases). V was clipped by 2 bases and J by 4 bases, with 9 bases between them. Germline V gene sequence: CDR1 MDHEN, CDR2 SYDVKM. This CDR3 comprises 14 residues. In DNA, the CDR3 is TGTGCCAGCAGTTTAACAGGGTGGAATCAGCCCCAGCATTTT. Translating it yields CASSLTGWNQPQHF.

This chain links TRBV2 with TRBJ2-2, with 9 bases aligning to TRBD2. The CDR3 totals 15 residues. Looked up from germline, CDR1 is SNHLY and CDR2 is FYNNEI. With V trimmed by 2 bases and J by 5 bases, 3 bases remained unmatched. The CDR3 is CASSEWRGGTGELFF. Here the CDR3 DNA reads TGTGCCAGCAGTGAATGGCGGGGGGGTACCGGGGAGCTGTTTTTT.

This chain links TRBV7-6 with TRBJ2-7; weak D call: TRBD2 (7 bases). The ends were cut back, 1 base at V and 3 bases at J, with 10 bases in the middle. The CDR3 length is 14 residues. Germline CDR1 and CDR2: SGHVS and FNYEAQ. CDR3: CASSLGGGNYEQYF. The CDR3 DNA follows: TGTGCCAGCAGCTTAGGGGGGGGCAACTACGAGCAGTACTTC.

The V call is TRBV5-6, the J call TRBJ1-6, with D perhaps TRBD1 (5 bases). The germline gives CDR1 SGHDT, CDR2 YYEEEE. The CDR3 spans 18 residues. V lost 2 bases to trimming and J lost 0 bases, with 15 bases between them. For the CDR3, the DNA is TGTGCCAGCAGCTTTCTATCAGGGCCTCCCTCCTATAATTCACCCCTCCACTTT. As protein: CASSFLSGPPSYNSPLHF.